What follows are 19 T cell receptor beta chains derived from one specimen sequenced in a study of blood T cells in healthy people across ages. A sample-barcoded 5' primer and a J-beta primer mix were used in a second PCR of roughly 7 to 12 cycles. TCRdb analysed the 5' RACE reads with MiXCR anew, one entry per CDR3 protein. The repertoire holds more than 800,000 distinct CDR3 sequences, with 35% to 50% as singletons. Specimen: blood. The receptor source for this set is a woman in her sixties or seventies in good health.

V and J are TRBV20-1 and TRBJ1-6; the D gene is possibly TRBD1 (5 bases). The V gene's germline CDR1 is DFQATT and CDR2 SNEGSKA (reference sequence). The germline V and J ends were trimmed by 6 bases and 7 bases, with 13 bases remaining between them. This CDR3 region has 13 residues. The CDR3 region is CSAPGTANSPLHF. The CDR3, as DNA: TGCAGTGCACCCGGGACGGCGAATTCACCCCTCCACTTT.

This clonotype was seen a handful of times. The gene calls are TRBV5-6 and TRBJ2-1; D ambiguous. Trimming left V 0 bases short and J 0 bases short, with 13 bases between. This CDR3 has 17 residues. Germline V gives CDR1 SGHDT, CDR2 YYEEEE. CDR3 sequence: CASSLETPIGSYNEQFF. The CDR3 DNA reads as TGTGCCAGCAGCTTGGAGACTCCCATAGGCTCCTACAATGAGCAGTTCTTC.

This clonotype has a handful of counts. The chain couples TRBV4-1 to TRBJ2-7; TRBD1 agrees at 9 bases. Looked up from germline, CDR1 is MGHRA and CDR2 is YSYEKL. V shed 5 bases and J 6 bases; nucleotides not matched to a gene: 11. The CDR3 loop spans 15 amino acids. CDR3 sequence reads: CASSSIGTGTAEQYF. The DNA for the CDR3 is TGCGCCAGCAGCTCGATTGGGACAGGGACGGCCGAGCAGTACTTC.

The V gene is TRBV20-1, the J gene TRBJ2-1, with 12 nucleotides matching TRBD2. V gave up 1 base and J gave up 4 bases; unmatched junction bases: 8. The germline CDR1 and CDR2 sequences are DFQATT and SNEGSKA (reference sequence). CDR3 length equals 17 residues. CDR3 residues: CSARGLAGGSQYNEQFF. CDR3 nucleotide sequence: TGCAGTGCTAGAGGGCTAGCGGGGGGGAGCCAATACAATGAGCAGTTCTTC.

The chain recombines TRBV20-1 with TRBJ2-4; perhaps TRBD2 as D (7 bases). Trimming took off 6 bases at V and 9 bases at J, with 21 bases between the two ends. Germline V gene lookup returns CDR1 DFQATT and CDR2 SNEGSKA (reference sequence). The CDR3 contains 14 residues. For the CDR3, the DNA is TGCAGTGCACAGAGGGGGGGCAGGGGTGTCATTCAGTACTTC. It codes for CSAQRGGRGVIQYF.

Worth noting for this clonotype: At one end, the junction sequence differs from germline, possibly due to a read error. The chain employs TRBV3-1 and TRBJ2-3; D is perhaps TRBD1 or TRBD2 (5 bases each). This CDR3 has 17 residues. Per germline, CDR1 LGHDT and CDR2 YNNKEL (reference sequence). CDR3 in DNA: TGTGCCAGCAGCCAAGATCTTTTACCTTCTAGCACAGGTACGCAGTATTTT. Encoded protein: CASSQDLLPSSTGTQYF.

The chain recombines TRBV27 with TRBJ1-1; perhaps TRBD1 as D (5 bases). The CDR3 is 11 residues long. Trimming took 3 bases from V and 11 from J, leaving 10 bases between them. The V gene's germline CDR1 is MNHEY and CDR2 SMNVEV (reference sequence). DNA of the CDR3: TGTGCCAGCAGTTTGAGGGGTTTGGCTTTCTTT. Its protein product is CASSLRGLAFF.

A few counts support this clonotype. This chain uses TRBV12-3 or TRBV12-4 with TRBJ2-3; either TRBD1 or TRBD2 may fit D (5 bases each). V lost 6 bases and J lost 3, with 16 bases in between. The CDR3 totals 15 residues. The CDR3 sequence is CASSSIVGETDTQYF. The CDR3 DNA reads TGTGCCAGCAGCTCTATCGTGGGGGAGACAGATACGCAGTATTTT.

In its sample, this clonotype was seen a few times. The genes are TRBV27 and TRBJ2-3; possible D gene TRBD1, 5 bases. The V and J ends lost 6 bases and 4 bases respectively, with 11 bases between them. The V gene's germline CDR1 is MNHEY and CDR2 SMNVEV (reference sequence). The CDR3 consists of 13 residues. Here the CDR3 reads CASSDTGSDTQYF. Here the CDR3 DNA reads TGTGCCAGCAGCGACACAGGATCAGATACGCAGTATTTT.

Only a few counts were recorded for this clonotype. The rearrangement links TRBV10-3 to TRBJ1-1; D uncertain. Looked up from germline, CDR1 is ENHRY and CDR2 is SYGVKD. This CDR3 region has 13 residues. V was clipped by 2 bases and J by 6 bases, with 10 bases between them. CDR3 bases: TGTGCCATCAGTGAGGGGAGCTACCCTGAAGCTTTCTTT. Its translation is CAISEGSYPEAFF.

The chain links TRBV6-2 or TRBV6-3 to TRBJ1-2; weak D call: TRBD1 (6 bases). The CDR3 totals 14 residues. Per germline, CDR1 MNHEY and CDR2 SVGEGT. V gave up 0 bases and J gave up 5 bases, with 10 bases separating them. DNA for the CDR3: TGTGCCAGCAGTTACTCGAGGACAGAGTATGGCTACACCTTC. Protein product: CASSYSRTEYGYTF.

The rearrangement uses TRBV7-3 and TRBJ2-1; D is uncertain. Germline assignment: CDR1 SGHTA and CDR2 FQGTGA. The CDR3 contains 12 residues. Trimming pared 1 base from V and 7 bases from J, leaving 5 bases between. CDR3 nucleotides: TGTGCCAGCAGCTTAAAACGGAATGAGCAGTTCTTC. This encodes CASSLKRNEQFF.

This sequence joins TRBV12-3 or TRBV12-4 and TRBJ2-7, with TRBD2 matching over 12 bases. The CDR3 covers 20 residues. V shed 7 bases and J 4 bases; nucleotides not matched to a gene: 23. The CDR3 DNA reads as TGTGCCAGCATGATCGACCGGGACAGGGCACTAGCGGGAGGCATTTACGAGCAGTACTTC. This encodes CASMIDRDRALAGGIYEQYF.

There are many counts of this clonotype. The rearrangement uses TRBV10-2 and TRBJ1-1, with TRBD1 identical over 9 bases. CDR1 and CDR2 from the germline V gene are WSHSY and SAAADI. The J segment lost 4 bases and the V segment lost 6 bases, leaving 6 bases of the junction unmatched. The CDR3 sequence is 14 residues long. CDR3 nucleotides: TGCGCCAGCAGAGGGGGACAGGGATCCACTGAAGCTTTCTTT. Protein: CASRGGQGSTEAFF.

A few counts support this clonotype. For the CDR3, the DNA is TGTGCCAGCAGCCGGTCGGCGTCCTACGAGCAGTACTTC. Translated: CASSRSASYEQYF. The gene calls are TRBV6-5 and TRBJ2-7; D is unclear. This CDR3 comprises 13 residues. Per the germline V gene, CDR1 is MNHEY and CDR2 is SVGAGI. Deletions cut 6 bases from V and 1 base from J, with 10 bases between.

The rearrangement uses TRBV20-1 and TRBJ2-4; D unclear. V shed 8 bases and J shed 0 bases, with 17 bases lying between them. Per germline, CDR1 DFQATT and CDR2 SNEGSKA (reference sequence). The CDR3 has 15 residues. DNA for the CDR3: TGCAGTCCGGCGGAGCGTAACCTAGCCAAAAACATTCAGTACTTC. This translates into CSPAERNLAKNIQYF.

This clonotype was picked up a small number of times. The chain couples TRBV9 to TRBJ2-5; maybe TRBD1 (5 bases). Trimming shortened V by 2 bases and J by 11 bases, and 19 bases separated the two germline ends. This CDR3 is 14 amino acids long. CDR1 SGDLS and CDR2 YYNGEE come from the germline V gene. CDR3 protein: CASSVSRAIEEQYF. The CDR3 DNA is TGTGCCAGCAGCGTCTCCAGGGCGATAGAAGAGCAGTACTTC.

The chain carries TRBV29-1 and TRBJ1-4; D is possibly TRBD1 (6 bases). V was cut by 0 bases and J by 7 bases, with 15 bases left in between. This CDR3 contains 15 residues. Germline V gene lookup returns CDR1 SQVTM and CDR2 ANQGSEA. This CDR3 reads CSVEDGRGGSEKLFF. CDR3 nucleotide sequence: TGCAGCGTTGAAGACGGCAGGGGAGGTAGTGAAAAACTGTTTTTT. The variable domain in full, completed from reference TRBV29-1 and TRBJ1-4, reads SAVISQKPSRDICQRGTSLTIQCQVDSQVTMMFWYRQQPGQSLTLIATANQGSEATYESGFVIDKFPISRPNLTFSTLTVSNMSPEDSSIYLCSVEDGRGGSEKLFFGSGTQLSVL.

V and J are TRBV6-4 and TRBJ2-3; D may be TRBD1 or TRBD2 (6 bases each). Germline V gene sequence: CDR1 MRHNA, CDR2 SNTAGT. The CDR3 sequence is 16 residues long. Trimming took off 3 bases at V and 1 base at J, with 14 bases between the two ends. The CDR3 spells CASSDVGGHGTDTQYF. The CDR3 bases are TGTGCCAGCAGTGATGTGGGGGGCCACGGCACAGATACGCAGTATTTT.